This T cell receptor (beta chain) was retrieved from a study of blood T cell repertoires in COVID-19. The wider study: COVID-19 samples collected from the United States, Italy and Spain covered acute and convalescent phases. The analysed material was cDNA or gDNA that came from T cells, B-cell-depleted T cells, or PBMCs.

This clone is a singleton in its sample. The table came from immunoSEQ multiplex PCR; TCRdb's copy has only in-frame clones and leaves some out. The sample has about 410,000 clones, about nine tenths seen once. Germline assignment: CDR1 WSHSY and CDR2 SAAADI. Trimming stripped 6 bases from V and 4 bases from J, with 9 bases between. The CDR3 contains 12 residues. Those who participated ranged in age from roughly 18 to 90 years and resided in about two dozen US areas. This receptor was identified in a man aged 18-30 years who had recovered from COVID-19. This chain connects TRBV10-2 to TRBJ1-1, with D possibly being TRBD1 (5 bases). Sequenced sample: PBMCs or T cells enriched from blood (not recorded which). The DNA for the CDR3 is TGCGCCAGCAGGGGACTCCTCACTGAAGCTTTCTTT. It translates to CASRGLLTEAFF.